This T cell receptor (beta chain) was sequenced for a study of response to subunit inactivated influenza vaccine. Study results and caveats: Authors suggested few new T cells are recruited by each seasonal influenza vaccination.

The V segment lost 3 bases and the J segment 3 bases; nucleotides outside the gene matches: 11. Germline assignment: CDR1 SEHNR and CDR2 FQNEAQ (reference sequence). This CDR3 spans 17 amino acids. Concerning this clonotype: Its antigen is currently unknown.

Each CDR3 protein gets one entry after TCRdb re-called the RT-PCR reads with MiXCR. Of hundreds of thousands of distinct CDR3 sequences listed, around 13% were seen once; the top ten hold about 7.4%. J is TRBJ1-1 and V is TRBV7-9, with 9 bases fitting TRBD1. This clonotype was sampled from a man aged 45-60 years who received an inactivated influenza vaccine. Here the sequenced sample was PBMCs from blood, taken less than 15 days before vaccination. The chain's CDR3 is CASSLDRDRVGDTEAFF. CDR3 bases: TGTGCCAGCAGCTTGGACCGGGACAGGGTTGGGGACACTGAAGCTTTCTTT.